A single T cell receptor beta chain is shown here with its context. Its antigen is not known. This record comes from a study of T cell responses to AZD1222 COVID-19 vaccine. Study details: Pooled samples include second doses given at about 4 or 12 weeks.

The CDR3 is 15 residues long. Per the germline V gene, CDR1 is SGHAT and CDR2 is FQNNGV. The germline V and J ends were trimmed by 5 bases and 4 bases, with 18 bases remaining between them. Study results and caveats: The donor group comprised mostly white British people and more females; the analysis possibly underestimated clonal diversity. Along spike, vaccine-associated CD4 TCRs were found throughout, with dominance at 160-218 and 743-854. Just 5 to 7 AZD1222 recipients were seropositive at baseline.

Profiling relied on immunoSEQ multiplex PCR, and the TCRdb table lists in-frame clones only, not all of them. The sample contains 100,000 to 150,000 clones, over 90% of which appear only once. The starting material was peripheral blood, obtained on day 0 of AZD1222 vaccination. This chain connects TRBV11-2 to TRBJ2-7, with a weak D call TRBD1 (7 bases). The receptor's source is an adult in good health. The DNA of the CDR3 is TGTGCCAGCAGCCCCCCCGGGGGCAGGGGGTACGAGCAGTACTTC. Its protein is CASSPPGGRGYEQYF.